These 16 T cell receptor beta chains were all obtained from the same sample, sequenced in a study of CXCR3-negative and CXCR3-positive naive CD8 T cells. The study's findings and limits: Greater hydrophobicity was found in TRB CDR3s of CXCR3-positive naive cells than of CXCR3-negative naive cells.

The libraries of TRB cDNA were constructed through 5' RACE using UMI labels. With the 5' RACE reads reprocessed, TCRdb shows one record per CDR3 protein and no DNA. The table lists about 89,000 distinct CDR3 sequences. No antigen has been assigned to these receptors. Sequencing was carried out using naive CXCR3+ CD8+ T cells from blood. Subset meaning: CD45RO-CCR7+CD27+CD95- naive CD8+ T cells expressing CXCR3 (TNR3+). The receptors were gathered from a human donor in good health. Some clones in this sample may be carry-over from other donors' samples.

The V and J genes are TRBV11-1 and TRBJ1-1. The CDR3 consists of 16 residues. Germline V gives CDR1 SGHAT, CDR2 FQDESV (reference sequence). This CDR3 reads CASSLILQGSYTEAFF.

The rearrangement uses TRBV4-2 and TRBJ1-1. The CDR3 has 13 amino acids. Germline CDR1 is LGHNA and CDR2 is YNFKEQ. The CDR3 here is CASSQVLGAEAFF.

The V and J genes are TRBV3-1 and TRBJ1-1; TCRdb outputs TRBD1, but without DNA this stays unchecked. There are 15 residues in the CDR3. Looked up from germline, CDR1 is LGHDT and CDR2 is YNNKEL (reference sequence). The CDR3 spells CASSQDEGFNTEAFF. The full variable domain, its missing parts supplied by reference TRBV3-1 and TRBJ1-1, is DTAVSQTPKYLVTQMGNDKSIKCEQNLGHDTMYWYKQDSKKFLKIMFSYNNKELIINETVPNRFSPKSPDKAHLNLHINSLELGDSAVYFCASSQDEGFNTEAFFGQGTRLTVV.

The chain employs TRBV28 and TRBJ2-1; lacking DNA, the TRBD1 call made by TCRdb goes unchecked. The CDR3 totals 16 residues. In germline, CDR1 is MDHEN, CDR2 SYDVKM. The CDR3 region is CASSSTGGGSYNEQFF.

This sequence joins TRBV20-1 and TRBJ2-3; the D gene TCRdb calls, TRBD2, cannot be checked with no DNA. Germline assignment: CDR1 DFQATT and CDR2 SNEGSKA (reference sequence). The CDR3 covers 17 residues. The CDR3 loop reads CSARTSGEKPVTDTQYF.

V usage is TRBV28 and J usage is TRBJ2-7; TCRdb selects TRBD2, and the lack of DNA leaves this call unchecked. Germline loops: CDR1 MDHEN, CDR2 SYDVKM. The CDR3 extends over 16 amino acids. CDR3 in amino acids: CASSLVASGPPYEQYF. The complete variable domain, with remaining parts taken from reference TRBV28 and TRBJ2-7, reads DVKVTQSSRYLVKRTGEKVFLECVQDMDHENMFWYRQDPGLGLRLIYFSYDVKMKEKGDIPEGYSVSREKKERFSLILESASTNQTSMYLCASSLVASGPPYEQYFGPGTRLTVT.

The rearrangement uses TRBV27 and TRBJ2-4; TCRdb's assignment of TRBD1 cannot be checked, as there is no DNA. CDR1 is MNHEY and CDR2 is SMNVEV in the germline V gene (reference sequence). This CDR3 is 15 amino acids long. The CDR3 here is CASSLSGTGGDIQYF.

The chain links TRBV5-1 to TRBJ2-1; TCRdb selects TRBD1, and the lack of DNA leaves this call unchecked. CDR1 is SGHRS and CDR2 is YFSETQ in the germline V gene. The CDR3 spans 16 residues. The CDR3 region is CASSLPIDRAYNEQFF.

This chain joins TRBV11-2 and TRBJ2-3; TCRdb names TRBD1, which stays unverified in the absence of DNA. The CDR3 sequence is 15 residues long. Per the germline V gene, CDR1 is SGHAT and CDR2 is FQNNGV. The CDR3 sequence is CASSSWTGETDTQYF.

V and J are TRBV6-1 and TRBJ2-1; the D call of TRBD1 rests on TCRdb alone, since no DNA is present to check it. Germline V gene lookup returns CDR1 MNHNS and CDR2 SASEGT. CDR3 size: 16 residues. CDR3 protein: CASRYETASSYNEQFF.

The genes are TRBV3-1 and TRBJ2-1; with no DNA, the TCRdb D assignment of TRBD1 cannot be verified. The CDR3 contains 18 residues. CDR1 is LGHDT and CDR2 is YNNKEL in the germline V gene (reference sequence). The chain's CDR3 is CASSQMSKDFPLYNEQFF.

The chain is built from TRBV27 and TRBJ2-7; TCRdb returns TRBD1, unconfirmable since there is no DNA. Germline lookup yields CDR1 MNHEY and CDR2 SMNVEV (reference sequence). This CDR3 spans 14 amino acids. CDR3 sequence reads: CASSFGADNYEQYF.

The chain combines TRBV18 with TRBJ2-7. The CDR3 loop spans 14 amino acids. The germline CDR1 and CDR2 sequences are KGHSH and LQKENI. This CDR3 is CASSPSDSTYEQYF.

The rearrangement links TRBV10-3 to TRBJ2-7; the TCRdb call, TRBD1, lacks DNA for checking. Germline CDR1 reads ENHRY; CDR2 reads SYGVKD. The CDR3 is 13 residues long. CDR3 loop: CAIATDNSYEQYF.

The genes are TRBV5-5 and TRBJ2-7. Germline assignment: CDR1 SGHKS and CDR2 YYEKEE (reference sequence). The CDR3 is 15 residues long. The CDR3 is CASSENARIGHEQYF. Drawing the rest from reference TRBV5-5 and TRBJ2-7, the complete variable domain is DAGVTQSPTHLIKTRGQQVTLRCSPISGHKSVSWYQQVLGQGPQFIFQYYEKEERGRGNFPDRFSARQFPNYSSELNVNALLLGDSALYLCASSENARIGHEQYFGPGTRLTVT.

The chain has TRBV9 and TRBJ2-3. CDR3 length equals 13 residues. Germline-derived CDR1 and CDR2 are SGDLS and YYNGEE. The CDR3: CASSVDLTDTQYF.